A single sample gave rise to the 29 T cell receptor beta chains below, sequenced in a study of blood T cell repertoires in COVID-19. The assay was immunoSEQ multiplex PCR, and TCRdb's table has in-frame clones only and misses some. Of under 75,000 clones in the sample, about nine tenths were seen once. The sequenced sample consisted of peripheral blood. These receptors originate from a man aged 30 to 45 with acute or convalescent COVID-19.

This chain uses TRBV6-5 with TRBJ2-2; D may be TRBD1 (6 bases). Germline loops: CDR1 MNHEY, CDR2 SVGAGI. The CDR3 runs to 15 residues. The V end lost 8 bases, the J end lost 0 bases, and 13 bases lay between the germline ends. The CDR3 DNA is TGTGCCAGCGGGGGACAAAACGCGAACACCGGGGAGCTGTTTTTT. Its protein product is CASGGQNANTGELFF.

The rearrangement joins TRBV2 to TRBJ1-5, with unresolved D. Germline loops: CDR1 SNHLY, CDR2 FYNNEI. This CDR3 is built from 15 residues. Trimming cost V 6 bases and J 0 bases, with 12 bases left between them. CDR3 amino acids: CASSGENYSNQPQHF. CDR3 bases: TGTGCCAGCAGCGGCGAGAACTATAGCAATCAGCCCCAGCATTTT.

In its sample, this clone was seen once. The chain carries TRBV10-3 and TRBJ1-2; 7 bases map to TRBD1. The CDR3 is made up of 12 amino acids. The V gene end was trimmed by 11 bases and the J gene end by 3 bases; junction bases not matched to a gene: 6. The V gene's germline CDR1 is ENHRY and CDR2 SYGVKD. The CDR3 nucleotides read TGTGCCGCCCAAGGACAGGACTATGGCTACACCTTC. It is translated as CAAQGQDYGYTF.

The chain couples TRBV30 to TRBJ1-6; possibly TRBD1 for D (6 bases). The V end was cut by 3 bases, the J end by 0 bases, with 15 bases between. The CDR3 length is 17 residues. Per the germline V gene, CDR1 is GTSNPN and CDR2 is SVGIG (reference sequence). The CDR3 DNA sequence: TGTGCCTGGAGAGGGGGTACAGGGAGCTCCTATAATTCACCCCTCCACTTT. Its protein is CAWRGGTGSSYNSPLHF.

J is TRBJ2-5 and V is TRBV7-9, with D possibly TRBD1 on 6 matching bases. The CDR3 loop spans 13 amino acids. Trimming took off 6 bases at V and 2 bases at J, with 10 bases between the two ends. From germline, CDR1 is SEHNR and CDR2 FQNEAQ (reference sequence). The DNA of the CDR3 is TGTGCCAGCAGTAAAGGACAGCAAGAGACCCAGTACTTC. It codes for CASSKGQQETQYF. Full variable domain (missing parts from reference TRBV7-9 and TRBJ2-5): DTGVSQNPRHKITKRGQNVTFRCDPISEHNRLYWYRQTLGQGPEFLTYFQNEAQLEKSRLLSDRFSAERPKGSFSTLEIQRTEQGDSAMYLCASSKGQQETQYFGPGTRLLVL.

The gene calls are TRBV7-9 and TRBJ1-5; no clear D gene. The V gene lost 1 base and the J gene lost 7 bases, with 11 bases spanning the gap. In germline, CDR1 is SEHNR, CDR2 FQNEAQ (reference sequence). CDR3 length: 14 amino acids. As DNA, the CDR3 is TGTGCCAGCAGCTTAGGGTCGGGAATCCAGCCCCAGCATTTT. This sequence encodes CASSLGSGIQPQHF. The entire variable domain, with the rest obtained from reference TRBV7-9 and TRBJ1-5, is as follows: DTGVSQNPRHKITKRGQNVTFRCDPISEHNRLYWYRQTLGQGPEFLTYFQNEAQLEKSRLLSDRFSAERPKGSFSTLEIQRTEQGDSAMYLCASSLGSGIQPQHFGDGTRLSIL.

This sequence joins TRBV18 and TRBJ2-1; TRBD2 matches 7 bases. Looked up from germline, CDR1 is KGHSH and CDR2 is LQKENI. With 3 bases clipped from V and 7 bases from J, the junction kept 9 bases outside the gene matches. CDR3 length: 15 amino acids. The CDR3 spells CASSPPGLWTNEQFF. The CDR3 nucleotides are TGTGCCAGCTCACCCCCGGGACTATGGACGAATGAGCAGTTCTTC.

The chain combines TRBV6-6 with TRBJ2-1; D unresolved. Germline V CDR1 and CDR2: MNHNY, SVGAGI (reference sequence). The CDR3 has 13 residues. Trimming stripped 0 bases from V and 5 bases from J, with 5 bases between. This chain's CDR3 is CASSYSLDNEQFF. In DNA, the CDR3 is TGTGCCAGCAGTTACTCGTTAGACAATGAGCAGTTCTTC.

This chain joins TRBV7-9 and TRBJ1-2; D gene ambiguous. V lost 5 bases and J lost 4, with 11 bases in between. The CDR3 loop spans 13 amino acids. Germline V gives CDR1 SEHNR, CDR2 FQNEAQ (reference sequence). The CDR3 nucleotides are TGTGCCAGCAGCCCCGACACGCCCTATGGCTACACCTTC. Amino acids: CASSPDTPYGYTF.

Here the CDR3 reads CASSPAGPSDTQYF. CDR3 coding DNA: TGTGCCAGCTCTCCGGCGGGCCCGTCAGATACGCAGTATTTT. This chain joins TRBV18 and TRBJ2-3; tentatively, D is TRBD2 (5 bases). Trimming took off 6 bases at V and 4 bases at J, with 14 bases between the two ends. The CDR3 runs to 14 residues. The V gene's germline CDR1 is KGHSH and CDR2 LQKENI.

This CDR3 reads CASSDWQEQFF. The CDR3 DNA sequence: TGTGCCAGCAGTGATTGGCAGGAGCAGTTCTTC. The chain has TRBV6-1 and TRBJ2-1, with unresolved D. V lost 3 bases to trimming and J lost 10 bases, with 7 bases between them. CDR1 is MNHNS and CDR2 is SASEGT in the germline V gene. This CDR3 has 11 residues.

This sequence joins TRBV6-5 and TRBJ2-5; 7 positions agree with TRBD2. CDR1 MNHEY and CDR2 SVGAGI come from the germline V gene. This CDR3 has 15 residues. V was pared by 5 bases and J by 3 bases, with 9 bases of the junction left unmatched. The CDR3: CASSRTSRHKETQYF. The CDR3 coding sequence is TGTGCCAGCAGTCGGACTAGTAGGCATAAAGAGACCCAGTACTTC.

CDR3 sequence: CSVDLVRGRETQYF. CDR3 coding DNA: TGCAGCGTTGATTTAGTAAGGGGTCGGGAGACCCAGTACTTC. The chain joins TRBV29-1 to TRBJ2-5; D is possibly TRBD1 (5 bases). CDR3 length: 14 residues. CDR1 and CDR2 from the germline V gene are SQVTM and ANQGSEA. Trimming stripped 3 bases from V and 5 bases from J, with 16 bases between.

In this sample, this clone turned up once. The chain's CDR3 is CASSPTGTYGYTF. In DNA form, the CDR3 reads TGCGCCAGCAGCCCGACAGGGACCTATGGCTACACCTTC. V gene TRBV4-1 combines with J gene TRBJ1-2; 7 bases fit TRBD1. The CDR3 loop spans 13 amino acids. V dropped 4 bases and J dropped 4; count of bases not matched to a gene: 3. CDR1 and CDR2 from the germline V gene are MGHRA and YSYEKL.

The V gene is TRBV6-6, the J gene TRBJ1-1; the match to TRBD1 covers 7 bases. Germline V CDR1 and CDR2: MNHNY, SVGAGI (reference sequence). J was trimmed by 1 base and V by 6 bases; bases with no gene match: 2. This CDR3 has 13 amino acids. This CDR3 is CASRGDRNTEAFF. CDR3 bases: TGTGCCAGCAGAGGGGACAGGAACACTGAAGCTTTCTTT.

In DNA, the CDR3 is TGTGCCAGCGGGGTCGGGGGGGGCTATAGCACAGATACGCAGTATTTT. This sequence encodes CASGVGGGYSTDTQYF. The chain links TRBV7-6 to TRBJ2-3, with 8 bases lining up with TRBD2. The CDR3 covers 16 residues. After removal of 8 bases from V and 0 bases from J, the junction contained 10 bases not matched to a gene. The germline V gene has CDR1 SGHVS and CDR2 FNYEAQ.

The chain has TRBV3-1 (or the pseudogene TRBV3-2) and TRBJ2-5; unclear D gene. This CDR3 has 12 amino acids. Germline loops: CDR1 LGHDT, CDR2 YNNKEL (reference sequence). The V and J ends lost 2 bases and 5 bases respectively, with 6 bases between them. DNA of the CDR3: TGTGCCAGCAGCCAACAACGGGAGACCCAGTACTTC. Encoded protein: CASSQQRETQYF.

V is TRBV7-2 and J is TRBJ2-5; no definite D call. Looked up from germline, CDR1 is SGHTA and CDR2 is FQGNSA. V was shortened by 2 bases and J by 1 base, with 8 bases between the two germline ends. This CDR3 has 14 amino acids. CDR3 coding DNA: TGTGCCAGCAGCTTAAGTGCGGCCCAAGAGACCCAGTACTTC. Protein sequence: CASSLSAAQETQYF.

The chain is built from TRBV27 and TRBJ1-1, with D tentatively TRBD1 (6 bases). CDR1 and CDR2 (germline): MNHEY, SMNVEV (reference sequence). V was shortened by 3 bases and J by 8 bases, with 13 bases between the two germline ends. The CDR3 runs 13 residues. CDR3 coding DNA: TGTGCCAGCAGTTTCGGGCAGGGGAGAGAAGCTTTCTTT. Protein product: CASSFGQGREAFF.

A few counts support this clone. The V call is TRBV6-2 or TRBV6-3, the J call TRBJ1-5, with a weak D call TRBD1 (5 bases). In germline, CDR1 is MNHEY, CDR2 SVGEGT. The CDR3 extends over 15 amino acids. The V end was cut by 2 bases, the J end by 4 bases, with 12 bases between. Written as DNA, the CDR3 is TGTGCCAGCAGTTACGGGGCCCTGAGGAATCAGCCCCAGCATTTT. Translation gives CASSYGALRNQPQHF.

A single count supports this clone. This chain uses TRBV6-5 with TRBJ2-3; TRBD1 matches 7 bases. The CDR3 is 14 residues long. The germline V gene has CDR1 MNHEY and CDR2 SVGAGI. Germline trimming cut 7 bases from V and 2 bases from J; bases unmatched to any gene: 6. The CDR3 sequence: CASTADRATDTQYF. The DNA for the CDR3 is TGTGCCAGCACCGCTGACAGGGCCACAGATACGCAGTATTTT.

This clone was seen a single time. The chain uses TRBV15 and TRBJ1-4, with D unresolved. Trimming removed 4 bases at V and 14 bases at J, with 23 bases between. The germline gives CDR1 LNHNV, CDR2 YYDKDF (reference sequence). CDR3 size: 15 residues. The CDR3 DNA sequence: TGTGCCACCAGCAAATACGTAAACCGGGAAAGTCGGCTGTTTTTT. Protein product: CATSKYVNRESRLFF.

In regard to this clone: Other DNA sequences within the sample encode an identical CDR3. This chain uses TRBV5-1 with TRBJ1-1; a possible D gene is TRBD1 (5 bases). The CDR3 covers 13 residues. Germline CDR1 and CDR2: SGHRS and YFSETQ. With 2 bases removed from V and 4 bases from J, the gap between germline ends came to 9 bases. The CDR3 DNA sequence: TGCGCCAGCAGCTTCCGGGGGGGCACTGAAGCTTTCTTT. Its translation: CASSFRGGTEAFF. Full variable domain (outside the CDR3, taken from reference TRBV5-1 and TRBJ1-1): KAGVTQTPRYLIKTRGQQVTLSCSPISGHRSVSWYQQTPGQGLQFLFEYFSETQRNKGNFPGRFSGRQFSNSRSEMNVSTLELGDSALYLCASSFRGGTEAFFGQGTRLTVV.

This rearrangement joins TRBV27 to TRBJ2-2; TRBD2 might be the D (6 bases). Trimming removed 6 bases at V and 3 bases at J, with 14 bases between. The germline V gene has CDR1 MNHEY and CDR2 SMNVEV (reference sequence). The CDR3 spans 15 residues. DNA of the CDR3: TGTGCCAGCAGGCGTAGCGGCCAGGACACCGGGGAGCTGTTTTTT. It is translated as CASRRSGQDTGELFF.

The chain couples TRBV6-5 to TRBJ2-1, with TRBD1 matching over 7 bases. Looked up from germline, CDR1 is MNHEY and CDR2 is SVGAGI. The ends lost 6 bases at V and 4 bases at J; junction bases unmatched: 6. This CDR3 spans 14 amino acids. The CDR3 DNA sequence: TGTGCCAGCAGCCAGGGACAGCTATACAATGAGCAGTTCTTC. It specifies CASSQGQLYNEQFF.

The V gene is TRBV2, the J gene TRBJ1-2; TRBD1 might be the D (5 bases). V shed 3 bases and J shed 7 bases, with 9 bases lying between them. The CDR3 is made up of 12 amino acids. The germline gives CDR1 SNHLY, CDR2 FYNNEI. CDR3 DNA: TGTGCCAGCAGTGACGACAGAAGTGGCTACACCTTC. Translation gives CASSDDRSGYTF.

The V and J genes are TRBV6-2 or TRBV6-3 and TRBJ2-5; TRBD2 aligns across 11 bases. Germline V CDR1 and CDR2: MNHEY, SVGEGT. Trimming removed 0 bases from V and 2 bases from J; junction bases left unmatched: 5. This CDR3 is 17 amino acids long. CDR3 loop: CASSYSKRLAGQETQYF. The CDR3 bases are TGTGCCAGCAGTTACTCGAAGCGACTAGCGGGACAAGAGACCCAGTACTTC.

This clone was recorded once. The chain carries TRBV18 and TRBJ2-1; 14 bases fit TRBD2. Trimming at V came to 4 bases and at J to 6 bases, leaving 5 bases not matched to a gene. The CDR3 has 16 residues. The germline V gene encodes CDR1 KGHSH and CDR2 LQKENI. The CDR3 sequence is CASSRTSGRTVNEQFF. The CDR3 DNA sequence: TGTGCCAGCTCACGGACTAGCGGGAGGACGGTCAATGAGCAGTTCTTC.

Turning to this clone: This sample includes further DNA sequences coding for the same CDR3. This chain joins TRBV19 and TRBJ1-2; D remains unclear. There are 13 residues in the CDR3. Trimming shortened V by 2 bases and J by 1 base, and 5 bases separated the two germline ends. From germline, CDR1 is LNHDA and CDR2 SQIVND (reference sequence). The CDR3 region is CASSIKRNYGYTF. CDR3 coding DNA: TGTGCCAGTAGTATAAAGCGTAACTATGGCTACACCTTC.